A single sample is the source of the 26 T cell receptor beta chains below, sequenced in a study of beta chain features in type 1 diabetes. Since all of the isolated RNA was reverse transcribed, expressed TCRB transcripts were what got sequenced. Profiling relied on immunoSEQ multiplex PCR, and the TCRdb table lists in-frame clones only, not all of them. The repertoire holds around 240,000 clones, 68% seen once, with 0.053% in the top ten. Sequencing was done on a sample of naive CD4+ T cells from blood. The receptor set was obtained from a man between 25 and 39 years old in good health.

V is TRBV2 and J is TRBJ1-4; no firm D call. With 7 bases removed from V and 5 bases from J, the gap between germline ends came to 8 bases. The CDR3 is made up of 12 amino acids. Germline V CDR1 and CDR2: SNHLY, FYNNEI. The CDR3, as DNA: TGTGCCAGCAAGGATAGCAATGAAAAACTGTTTTTT. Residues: CASKDSNEKLFF.

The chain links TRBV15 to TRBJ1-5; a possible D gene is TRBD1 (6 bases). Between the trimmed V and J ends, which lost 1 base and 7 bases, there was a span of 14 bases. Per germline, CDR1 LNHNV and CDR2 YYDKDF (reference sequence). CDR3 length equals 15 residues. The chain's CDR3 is CATSRVRTARQPQHF. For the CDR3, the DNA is TGTGCCACCAGCAGAGTGCGGACAGCCCGGCAGCCCCAGCATTTT.

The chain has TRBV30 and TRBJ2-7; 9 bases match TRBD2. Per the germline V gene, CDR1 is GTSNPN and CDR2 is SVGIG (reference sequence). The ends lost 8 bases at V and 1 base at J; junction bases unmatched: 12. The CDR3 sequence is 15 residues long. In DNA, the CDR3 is TGTGCCGGTAGCGGGAGCGTATTTAGGTCCTACGAGCAGTACTTC. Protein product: CAGSGSVFRSYEQYF.

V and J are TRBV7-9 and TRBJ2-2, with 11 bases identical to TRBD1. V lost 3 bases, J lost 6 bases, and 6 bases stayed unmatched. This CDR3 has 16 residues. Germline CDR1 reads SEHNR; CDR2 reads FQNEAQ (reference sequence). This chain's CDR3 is CASSFLPGQGAGELFF. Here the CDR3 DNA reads TGTGCCAGCAGCTTCCTCCCGGGACAGGGGGCCGGGGAGCTGTTTTTT.

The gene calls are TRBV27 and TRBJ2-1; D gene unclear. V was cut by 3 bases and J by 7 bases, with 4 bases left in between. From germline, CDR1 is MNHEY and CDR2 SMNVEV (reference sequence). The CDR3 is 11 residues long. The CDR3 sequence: CASSFRNEQFF. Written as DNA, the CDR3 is TGTGCCAGCAGTTTCCGGAATGAGCAGTTCTTC.

The CDR3 DNA reads TGCAGCGTGGGACTAGCGGCCTACGAGCAGTACTTC. Translating it yields CSVGLAAYEQYF. The chain employs TRBV29-1 and TRBJ2-7; 11 nucleotides agree with TRBD2. Unmatched junction bases numbered 0, after V lost 6 bases and J lost 2 bases. The germline V gene has CDR1 SQVTM and CDR2 ANQGSEA. The CDR3 consists of 12 residues.

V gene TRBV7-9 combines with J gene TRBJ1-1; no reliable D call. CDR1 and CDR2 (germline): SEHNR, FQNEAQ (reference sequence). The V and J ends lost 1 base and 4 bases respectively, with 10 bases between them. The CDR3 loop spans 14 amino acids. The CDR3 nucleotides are TGTGCCAGCAGCTTAGATGGGGTTTCCACTGAAGCTTTCTTT. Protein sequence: CASSLDGVSTEAFF.

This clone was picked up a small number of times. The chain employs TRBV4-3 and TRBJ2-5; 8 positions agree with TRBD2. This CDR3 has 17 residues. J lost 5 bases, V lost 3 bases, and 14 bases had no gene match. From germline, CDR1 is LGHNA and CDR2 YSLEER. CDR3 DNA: TGCGCCAGCAGCCAGCCCAGCGGGAGAGGGGCTGCGGAGACCCAGTACTTC. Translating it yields CASSQPSGRGAAETQYF.

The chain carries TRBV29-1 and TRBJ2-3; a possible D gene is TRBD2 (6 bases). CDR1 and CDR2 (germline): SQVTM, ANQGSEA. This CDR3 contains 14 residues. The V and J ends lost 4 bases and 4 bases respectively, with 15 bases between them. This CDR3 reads CSVAGGTPPDTQYF. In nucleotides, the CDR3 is TGCAGCGTTGCCGGGGGTACTCCGCCAGATACGCAGTATTTT.

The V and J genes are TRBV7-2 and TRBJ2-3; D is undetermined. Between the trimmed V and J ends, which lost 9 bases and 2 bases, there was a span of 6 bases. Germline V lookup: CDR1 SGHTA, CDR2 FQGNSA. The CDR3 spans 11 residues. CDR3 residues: CASTNTDTQYF. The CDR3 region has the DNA TGTGCCAGTACTAACACAGATACGCAGTATTTT.

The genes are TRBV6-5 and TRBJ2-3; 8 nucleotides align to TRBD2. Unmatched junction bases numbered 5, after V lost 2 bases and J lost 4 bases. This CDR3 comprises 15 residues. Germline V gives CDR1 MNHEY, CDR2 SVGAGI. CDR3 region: CASSYVAGGADTQYF. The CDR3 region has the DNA TGTGCCAGCAGTTACGTTGCGGGGGGCGCAGATACGCAGTATTTT.

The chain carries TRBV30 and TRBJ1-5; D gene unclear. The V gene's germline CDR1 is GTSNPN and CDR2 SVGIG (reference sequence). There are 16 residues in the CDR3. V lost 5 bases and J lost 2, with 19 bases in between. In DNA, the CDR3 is TGTGCCTGGGGCCCTCCACTGGGCCTGGGCAATCAGCCCCAGCATTTT. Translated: CAWGPPLGLGNQPQHF.

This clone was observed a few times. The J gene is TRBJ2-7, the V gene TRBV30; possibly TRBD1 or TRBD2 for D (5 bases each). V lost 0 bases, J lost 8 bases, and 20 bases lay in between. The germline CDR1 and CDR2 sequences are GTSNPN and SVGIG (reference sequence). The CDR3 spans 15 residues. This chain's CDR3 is CAWSVSGTSGTQQYF. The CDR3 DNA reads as TGTGCCTGGAGTGTCTCCGGGACCTCGGGCACCCAGCAGTACTTC.

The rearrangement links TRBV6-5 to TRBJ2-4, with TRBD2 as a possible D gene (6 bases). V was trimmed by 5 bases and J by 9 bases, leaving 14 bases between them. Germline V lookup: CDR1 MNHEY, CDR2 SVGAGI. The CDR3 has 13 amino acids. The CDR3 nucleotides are TGTGCCAGCAGTACGGGACTGCTCGCCATTCAGTACTTC. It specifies CASSTGLLAIQYF.

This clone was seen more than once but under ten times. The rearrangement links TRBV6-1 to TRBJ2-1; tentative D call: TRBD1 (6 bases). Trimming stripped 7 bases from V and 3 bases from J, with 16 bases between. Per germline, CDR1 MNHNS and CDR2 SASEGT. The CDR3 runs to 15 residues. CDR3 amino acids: CASTPTQDSYNEQFF. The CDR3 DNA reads TGTGCCAGCACCCCCACTCAGGACAGCTACAATGAGCAGTTCTTC.

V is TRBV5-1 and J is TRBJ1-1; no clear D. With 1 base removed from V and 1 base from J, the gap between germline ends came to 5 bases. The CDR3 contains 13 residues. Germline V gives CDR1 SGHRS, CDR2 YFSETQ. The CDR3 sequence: CASSLRANTEAFF. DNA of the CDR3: TGCGCCAGCAGCTTGAGAGCGAACACTGAAGCTTTCTTT.

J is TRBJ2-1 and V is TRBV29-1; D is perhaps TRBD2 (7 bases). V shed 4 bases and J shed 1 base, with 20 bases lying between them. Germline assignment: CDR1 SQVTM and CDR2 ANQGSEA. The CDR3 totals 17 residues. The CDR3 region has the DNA TGCAGCGTTGTTCCCCGGGGAGGGGGGCTATCCTACAATGAGCAGTTCTTC. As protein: CSVVPRGGGLSYNEQFF.

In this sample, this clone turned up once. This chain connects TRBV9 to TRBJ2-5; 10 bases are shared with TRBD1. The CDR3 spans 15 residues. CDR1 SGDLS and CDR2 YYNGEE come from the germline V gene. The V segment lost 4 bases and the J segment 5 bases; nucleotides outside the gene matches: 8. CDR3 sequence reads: CASSRQTGGHETQYF. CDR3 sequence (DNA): TGTGCCAGCAGCCGCCAGACAGGGGGCCACGAGACCCAGTACTTC.

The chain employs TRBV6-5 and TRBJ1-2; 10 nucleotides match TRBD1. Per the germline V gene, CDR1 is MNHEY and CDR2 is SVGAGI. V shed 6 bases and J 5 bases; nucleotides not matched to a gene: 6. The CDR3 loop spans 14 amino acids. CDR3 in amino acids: CASRRDRGPYGYTF. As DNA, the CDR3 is TGTGCCAGCAGAAGAGACAGGGGGCCGTATGGCTACACCTTC.

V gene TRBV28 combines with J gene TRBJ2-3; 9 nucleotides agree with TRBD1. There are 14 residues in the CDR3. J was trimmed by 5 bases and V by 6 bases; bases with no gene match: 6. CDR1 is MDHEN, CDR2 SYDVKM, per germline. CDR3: CASRGTGNGDTQYF. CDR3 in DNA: TGTGCCAGCAGGGGGACAGGGAATGGAGATACGCAGTATTTT.

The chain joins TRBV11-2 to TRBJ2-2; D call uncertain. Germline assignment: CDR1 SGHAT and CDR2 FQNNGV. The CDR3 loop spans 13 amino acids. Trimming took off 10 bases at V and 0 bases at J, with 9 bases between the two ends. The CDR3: CATSAANTGELFF. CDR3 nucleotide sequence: TGTGCCACAAGCGCAGCGAACACCGGGGAGCTGTTTTTT.

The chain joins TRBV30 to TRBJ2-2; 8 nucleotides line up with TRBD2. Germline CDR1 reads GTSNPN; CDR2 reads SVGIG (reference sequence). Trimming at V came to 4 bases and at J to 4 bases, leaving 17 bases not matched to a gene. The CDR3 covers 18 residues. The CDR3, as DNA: TGTGCCTGGACCAGGGTAGCGGGGATACCCCTTTCCACCGGGGAGCTGTTTTTT. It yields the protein CAWTRVAGIPLSTGELFF.

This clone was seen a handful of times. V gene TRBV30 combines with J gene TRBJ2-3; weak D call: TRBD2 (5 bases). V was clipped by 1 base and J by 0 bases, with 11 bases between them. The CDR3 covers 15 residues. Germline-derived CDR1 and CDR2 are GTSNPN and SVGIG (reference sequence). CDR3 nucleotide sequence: TGTGCCTGGAGTGGATCCGGGGAAAGCACAGATACGCAGTATTTT. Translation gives CAWSGSGESTDTQYF.

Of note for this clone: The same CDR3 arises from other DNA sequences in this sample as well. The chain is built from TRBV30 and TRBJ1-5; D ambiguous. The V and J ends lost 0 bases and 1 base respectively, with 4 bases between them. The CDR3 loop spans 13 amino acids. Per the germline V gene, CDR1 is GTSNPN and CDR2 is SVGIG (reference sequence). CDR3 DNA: TGTGCCTGGAGTGTAGACAGCAATCAGCCCCAGCATTTT. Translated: CAWSVDSNQPQHF. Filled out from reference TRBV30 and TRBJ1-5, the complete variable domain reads SQTIHQWPATLVQPVGSPLSLECTVEGTSNPNLYWYRQAAGRGLQLLFYSVGIGQISSEVPQNLSASRPQDRQFILSSKKLLLSDSGFYLCAWSVDSNQPQHFGDGTRLSIL.

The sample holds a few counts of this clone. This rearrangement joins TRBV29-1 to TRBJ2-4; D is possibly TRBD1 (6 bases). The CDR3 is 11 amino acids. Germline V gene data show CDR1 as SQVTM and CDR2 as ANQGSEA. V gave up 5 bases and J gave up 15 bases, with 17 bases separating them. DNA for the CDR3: TGCAGCGTTTCTGAAGCAGGGGTGGCGTACTTC. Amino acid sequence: CSVSEAGVAYF.

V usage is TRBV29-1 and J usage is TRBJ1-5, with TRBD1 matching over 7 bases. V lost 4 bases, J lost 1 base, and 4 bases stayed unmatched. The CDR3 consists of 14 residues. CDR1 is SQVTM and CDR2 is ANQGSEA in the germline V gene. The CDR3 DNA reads TGCAGCGTTGGACAGGGACCAAGCAATCAGCCCCAGCATTTT. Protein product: CSVGQGPSNQPQHF.